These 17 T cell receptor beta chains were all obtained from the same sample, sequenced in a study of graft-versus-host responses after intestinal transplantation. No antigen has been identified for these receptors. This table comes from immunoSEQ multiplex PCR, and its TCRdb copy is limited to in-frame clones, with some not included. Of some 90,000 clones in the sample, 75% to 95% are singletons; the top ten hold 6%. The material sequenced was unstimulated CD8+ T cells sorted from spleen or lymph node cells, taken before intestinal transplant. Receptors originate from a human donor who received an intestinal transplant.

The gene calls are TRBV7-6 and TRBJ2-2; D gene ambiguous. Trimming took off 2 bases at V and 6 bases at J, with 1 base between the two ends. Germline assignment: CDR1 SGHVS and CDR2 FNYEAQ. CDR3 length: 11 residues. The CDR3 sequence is CASSLPGELFF. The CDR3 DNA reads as TGTGCCAGCAGCTTACCCGGGGAGCTGTTTTTT.

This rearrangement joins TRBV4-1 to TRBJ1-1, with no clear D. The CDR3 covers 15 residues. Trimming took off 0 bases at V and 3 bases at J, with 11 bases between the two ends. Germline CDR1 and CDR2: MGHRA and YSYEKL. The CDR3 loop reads CASSQDPDWDTEAFF. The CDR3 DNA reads TGCGCCAGCAGCCAAGATCCGGATTGGGACACTGAAGCTTTCTTT.

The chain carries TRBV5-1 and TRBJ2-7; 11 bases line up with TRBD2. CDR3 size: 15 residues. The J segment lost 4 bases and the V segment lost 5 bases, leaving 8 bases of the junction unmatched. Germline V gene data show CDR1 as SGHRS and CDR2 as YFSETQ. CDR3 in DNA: TGCGCCAGCAGAGAGACTAGCGGGATTGGTTACGAGCAGTACTTC. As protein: CASRETSGIGYEQYF.

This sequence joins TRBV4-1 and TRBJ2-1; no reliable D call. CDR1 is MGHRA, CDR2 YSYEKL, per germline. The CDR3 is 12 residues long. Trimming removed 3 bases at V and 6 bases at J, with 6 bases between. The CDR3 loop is CASSQDLNEQFF. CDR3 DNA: TGCGCCAGCAGCCAGGACCTCAATGAGCAGTTCTTC.

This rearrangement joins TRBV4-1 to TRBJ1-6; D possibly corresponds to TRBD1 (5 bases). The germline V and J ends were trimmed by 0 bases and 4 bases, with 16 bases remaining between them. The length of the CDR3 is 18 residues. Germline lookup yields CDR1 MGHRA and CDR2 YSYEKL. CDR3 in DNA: TGCGCCAGCAGCCAAGATCGGGGGTTGTATAGGTATAATTCACCCCTCCACTTT. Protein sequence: CASSQDRGLYRYNSPLHF.

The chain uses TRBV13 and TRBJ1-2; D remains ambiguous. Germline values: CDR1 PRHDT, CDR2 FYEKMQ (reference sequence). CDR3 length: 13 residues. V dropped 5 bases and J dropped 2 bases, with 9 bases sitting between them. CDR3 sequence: CASSGVGNYGYTF. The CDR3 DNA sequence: TGTGCCAGCAGCGGAGTGGGGAACTATGGCTACACCTTC.

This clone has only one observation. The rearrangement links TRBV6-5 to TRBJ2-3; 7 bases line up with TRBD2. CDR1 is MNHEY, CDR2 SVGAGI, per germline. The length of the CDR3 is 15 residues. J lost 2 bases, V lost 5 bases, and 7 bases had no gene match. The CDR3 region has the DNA TGTGCCAGCAGTACCCCGCGGGGGAACACAGATACGCAGTATTTT. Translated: CASSTPRGNTDTQYF.

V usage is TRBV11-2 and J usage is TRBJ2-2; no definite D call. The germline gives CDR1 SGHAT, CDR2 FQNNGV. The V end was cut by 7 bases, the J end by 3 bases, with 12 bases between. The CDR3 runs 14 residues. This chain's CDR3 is CASTVRLDTGELFF. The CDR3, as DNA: TGTGCCAGCACCGTCCGGTTGGACACCGGGGAGCTGTTTTTT.

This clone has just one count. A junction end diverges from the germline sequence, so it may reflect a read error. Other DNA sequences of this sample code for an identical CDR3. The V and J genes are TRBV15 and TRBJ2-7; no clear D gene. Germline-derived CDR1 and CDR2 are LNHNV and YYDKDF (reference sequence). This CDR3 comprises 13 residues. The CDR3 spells CATSRDAPDEQYF. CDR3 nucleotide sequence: TGTGCCACCAGCAGAGATGCCCCGGACGAGCAGTATTTC.

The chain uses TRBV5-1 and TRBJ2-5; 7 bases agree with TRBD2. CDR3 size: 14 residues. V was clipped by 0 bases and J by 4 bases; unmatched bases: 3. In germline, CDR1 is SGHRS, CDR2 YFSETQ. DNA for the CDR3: TGCGCCAGCAGCTTGGTAGGACTAGGAGAGACCCAGTACTTC. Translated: CASSLVGLGETQYF.

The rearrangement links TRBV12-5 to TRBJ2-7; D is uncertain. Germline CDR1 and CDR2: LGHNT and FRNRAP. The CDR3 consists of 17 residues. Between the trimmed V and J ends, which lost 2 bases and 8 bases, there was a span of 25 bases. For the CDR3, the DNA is TGTGCTAGTGGTTTGTCCGCGTTTAAGGGCAGATTGTACAAGCAGTACTTC. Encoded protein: CASGLSAFKGRLYKQYF. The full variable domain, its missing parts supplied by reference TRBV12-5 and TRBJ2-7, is DARVTQTPRHKVTEMGQEVTMRCQPILGHNTVFWYRQTMMQGLELLAYFRNRAPLDDSGMPKDRFSAEMPDATLATLKIQPSEPRDSAVYFCASGLSAFKGRLYKQYFGPGTRLTVT.

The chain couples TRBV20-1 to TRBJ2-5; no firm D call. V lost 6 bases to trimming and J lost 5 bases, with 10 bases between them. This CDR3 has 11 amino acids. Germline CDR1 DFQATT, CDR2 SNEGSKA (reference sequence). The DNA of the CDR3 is TGCAGTGCCCATGGTTGGGAGACCCAGTACTTC. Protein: CSAHGWETQYF.

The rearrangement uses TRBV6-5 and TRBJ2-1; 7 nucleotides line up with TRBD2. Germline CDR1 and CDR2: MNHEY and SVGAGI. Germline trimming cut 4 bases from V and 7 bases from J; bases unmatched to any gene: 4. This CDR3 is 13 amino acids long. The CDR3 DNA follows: TGTGCCAGCAGTTTCGGGACTAAGAATGAGCAGTTCTTC. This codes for CASSFGTKNEQFF.

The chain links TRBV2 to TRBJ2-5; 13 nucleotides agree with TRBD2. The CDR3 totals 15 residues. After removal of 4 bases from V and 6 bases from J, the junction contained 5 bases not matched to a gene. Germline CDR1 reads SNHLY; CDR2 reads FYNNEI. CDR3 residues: CASSGTSGGVKTQYF. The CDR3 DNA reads TGTGCCAGCAGTGGGACTAGCGGGGGCGTGAAGACCCAGTACTTC.

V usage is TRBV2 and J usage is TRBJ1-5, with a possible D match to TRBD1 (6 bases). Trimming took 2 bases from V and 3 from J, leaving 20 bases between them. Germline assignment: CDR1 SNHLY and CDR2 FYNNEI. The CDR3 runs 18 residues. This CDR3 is CASSEFWGRGQFNQPQHF. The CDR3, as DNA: TGTGCCAGCAGTGAATTCTGGGGGCGGGGTCAGTTCAATCAGCCCCAGCATTTT.

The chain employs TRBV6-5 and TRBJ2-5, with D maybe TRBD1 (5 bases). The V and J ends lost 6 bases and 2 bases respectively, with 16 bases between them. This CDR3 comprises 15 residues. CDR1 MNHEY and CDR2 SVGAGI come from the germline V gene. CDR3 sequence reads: CASSRTDSLQETQYF. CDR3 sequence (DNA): TGTGCCAGCAGCCGAACTGACAGCTTACAAGAGACCCAGTACTTC.

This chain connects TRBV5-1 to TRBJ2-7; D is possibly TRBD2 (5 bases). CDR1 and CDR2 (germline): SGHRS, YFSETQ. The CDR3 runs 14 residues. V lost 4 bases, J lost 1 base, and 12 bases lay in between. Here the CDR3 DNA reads TGCGCCAGCAGCGTAGGACTGGGGTCCTACGAGCAGTACTTC. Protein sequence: CASSVGLGSYEQYF.